These 27 T cell receptor beta chains were sequenced from one sample in a study of molecular identifiers for immune sequencing clone quantification (dated by TCRdb to between 2018 and 2020). The library was built by means of PCR. The sequencing machine was an Illumina HiSeq 4000. Using fastp at Q25 and MiXCR, TCRdb reprocessed the public reads and kept productive beta chains. Entries that share a CDR3 protein sequence are merged under the most common genes and DNA. In all, the sample holds 50,000 to 65,000 distinct CDR3 sequences, and 20% to 25% of those were seen once. 1.5% to 2% of the sample is taken by the ten largest. Sequenced: naive CD8+ T cells from blood, with Jurkat cell RNA spiked in. The sample's cell subset or site label, decoded: FACS-sorted CD8+CD4-CCR7+CD45RA+ naive T cells. These receptors all stem from a human donor in good health. Some libraries in this study had Jurkat cell RNA spiked in.

As for this clonotype: A clone one base away is much larger, so this may be a read error. The chain recombines TRBV3-1 with TRBJ2-7, with 8 nucleotides matching TRBD2. This CDR3 comprises 15 residues. Germline V gene data show CDR1 as LGHDT and CDR2 as YNNKEL (reference sequence). Unmatched junction bases numbered 7, after V lost 0 bases and J lost 6 bases. For the CDR3, the DNA is TGTGCCAGCAGCCAAGATTTCGGTAGCGGGGTCGAGCAGTACTTC. Its translation is CASSQDFGSGVEQYF.

This clonotype was found a few times. The chain joins TRBV5-1 to TRBJ2-3, with 9 nucleotides matching TRBD2. V trimming: 2 bases; J trimming: 2 bases; junction bases outside the gene matches: 6. CDR3 length: 16 residues. Looked up from germline, CDR1 is SGHRS and CDR2 is YFSETQ. The CDR3 DNA follows: TGCGCCAGCAGCTTTTTTAGCGGGGGAATCACAGATACGCAGTATTTT. It translates to CASSFFSGGITDTQYF.

Details on this clonotype: A read error may be the cause here, since a much bigger clone is one base away. The rearrangement links TRBV30 to TRBJ1-1, with 7 nucleotides matching TRBD1. Germline loops: CDR1 GTSNPN, CDR2 SVGIG (reference sequence). CDR3 size: 13 residues. The DNA of the CDR3 is TGTGCCTGGGACAGGGCGGTGAACGCTGAAGCTTTCTTT. Amino acid sequence: CAWDRAVNAEAFF.

This chain joins TRBV19 and TRBJ2-6; D is undetermined. With 2 bases removed from V and 0 bases from J, the gap between germline ends came to 5 bases. CDR1 LNHDA and CDR2 SQIVND come from the germline V gene (reference sequence). This CDR3 is 15 amino acids long. The DNA of the CDR3 is TGTGCCAGTAGTATATTGGGCTCTGGGGCCAACGTCCTGACTTTC. This translates into CASSILGSGANVLTF.

This clonotype showed up just a few times. This chain uses TRBV30 with TRBJ2-3, with a tentative D call TRBD2 (6 bases). The germline V gene has CDR1 GTSNPN and CDR2 SVGIG (reference sequence). Trimming removed 1 base from V and 1 base from J, with 12 bases in between. CDR3 length: 15 residues. CDR3: CAWSAPRGGTDTQYF. The CDR3 DNA reads as TGTGCCTGGAGTGCTCCGCGCGGGGGCACAGATACGCAGTATTTT.

This clonotype was counted at least ten times. The V and J genes are TRBV20-1 and TRBJ2-3; TRBD2 might be the D (5 bases). CDR1 and CDR2 (germline): DFQATT, SNEGSKA (reference sequence). The V gene lost 6 bases and the J gene lost 3 bases, with 7 bases spanning the gap. The length of the CDR3 is 11 residues. Here the CDR3 reads CSARRTDTQYF. The CDR3 nucleotides read TGCAGTGCGAGGAGGACAGATACGCAGTATTTT.

Note on this clonotype: This may stem from a read error, because a much larger clone lies one nucleotide away. The J gene is TRBJ1-4, the V gene TRBV7-9; tentatively, D is TRBD1 (5 bases). The V end was cut by 6 bases, the J end by 5 bases, with 19 bases between. Germline lookup yields CDR1 SEHNR and CDR2 FQNEAQ (reference sequence). The CDR3 loop spans 16 amino acids. The DNA for the CDR3 is TGTGCCAGCAGTCCCTTACCGGGACTGGGGAATGAAAAACTGTTTTTT. It codes for CASSPLPGLGNEKLFF.

In its sample, this clonotype was seen many times. The rearrangement uses TRBV5-1 and TRBJ2-5; 8 bases align to TRBD1. Germline CDR1 and CDR2: SGHRS and YFSETQ. The CDR3 consists of 19 residues. After removal of 3 bases from V and 1 base from J, the junction contained 17 bases not matched to a gene. For the CDR3, the DNA is TGCGCCAGCAGCTCCCCAAGGACAGGGTTTGAAGTGGGCCAAGAGACCCAGTACTTC. It specifies CASSSPRTGFEVGQETQYF. The variable domain in full, completed from reference TRBV5-1 and TRBJ2-5, reads KAGVTQTPRYLIKTRGQQVTLSCSPISGHRSVSWYQQTPGQGLQFLFEYFSETQRNKGNFPGRFSGRQFSNSRSEMNVSTLELGDSALYLCASSSPRTGFEVGQETQYFGPGTRLLVL.

The rearrangement uses TRBV10-3 and TRBJ2-3, with D maybe TRBD2 (7 bases). The V gene lost 6 bases and the J gene lost 2 bases, with 21 bases spanning the gap. CDR3 size: 17 residues. Germline loops: CDR1 ENHRY, CDR2 SYGVKD. CDR3 in amino acids: CAISPLGGGAPTDTQYF. Here the CDR3 DNA reads TGTGCCATCAGCCCCCTGGGTGGGGGGGCCCCCACAGATACGCAGTATTTT.

This clonotype occurred a few times. The chain uses TRBV19 and TRBJ2-2; TRBD1 is a possible D gene (6 bases). The CDR3 runs to 12 residues. Deletions cut 8 bases from V and 7 bases from J, with 11 bases between. The germline CDR1 and CDR2 sequences are LNHDA and SQIVND (reference sequence). The CDR3 loop reads CASERTVGELFF. The CDR3 DNA reads TGTGCCAGTGAAAGGACAGTCGGGGAGCTGTTTTTT.

About this clonotype itself: A clone one base away is much larger, so this may be a read error. Likely a read error: the CDR3 ends without its conserved phenylalanine or tryptophan. The chain links TRBV7-8 to TRBJ2-2; the D is unclear. Trimming shortened V by 5 bases and J by 1 base, and 17 bases separated the two germline ends. Per the germline V gene, CDR1 is SGHVS and CDR2 is FQNEAQ. This CDR3 has 17 amino acids. CDR3 amino acids: CASSPHSGSGNTGELFS. The CDR3 DNA follows: TGTGCCAGCAGCCCACACTCTGGGTCAGGGAACACCGGGGAGCTGTTTTCT.

In this sample, this clonotype is medium-sized. The V gene is TRBV29-1, the J gene TRBJ2-4; D is undetermined. V lost 3 bases and J 7 bases, leaving 10 bases between the germline ends. The germline CDR1 and CDR2 sequences are SQVTM and ANQGSEA. CDR3 size: 12 residues. The CDR3 coding sequence is TGCAGCGTTGAGTTTTTTCAGAACATTCAGTACTTC. Protein product: CSVEFFQNIQYF.

With regard to this clonotype: This may be a read error: a much more frequent sequence differs by one nucleotide. The V and J genes are TRBV7-9 and TRBJ1-1; no clear D. This CDR3 is built from 12 residues. Germline V gene data show CDR1 as SEHNR and CDR2 as FQNEAQ (reference sequence). CDR3 amino acids: CACSSMSTEAFF. Written as DNA, the CDR3 is TGTGCCTGCAGCTCTATGAGCACTGAAGCTTTCTTT.

This clonotype was seen repeatedly, ten times or more. This sequence joins TRBV2 and TRBJ1-5; D possibly corresponds to TRBD1 (6 bases). The length of the CDR3 is 17 residues. Germline V lookup: CDR1 SNHLY, CDR2 FYNNEI. V lost 4 bases to trimming and J lost 7 bases, with 23 bases between them. The CDR3 region is CASSANNRYRDGQPQHF. CDR3 DNA: TGTGCCAGCAGTGCCAATAACCGTTACAGGGATGGCCAGCCCCAGCATTTT.

This clonotype came up many times. The V and J genes are TRBV12-3 or TRBV12-4 and TRBJ2-3, with D unclear. The CDR3 totals 13 residues. V lost 3 bases to trimming and J lost 4 bases, with 8 bases between them. The CDR3 bases are TGTGCCAGCAGTTTCCACCCCGCAGATACGCAGTATTTT. Amino acids: CASSFHPADTQYF.

This clonotype came up many times. The chain links TRBV7-9 to TRBJ2-7; D remains unclear. Deletions cut 1 base from V and 7 bases from J, with 8 bases between. This CDR3 is 12 amino acids long. Germline CDR1 and CDR2: SEHNR and FQNEAQ (reference sequence). In nucleotides, the CDR3 is TGTGCCAGCAGCTTAGGGGCTAGGGAGCAGTACTTC. This sequence encodes CASSLGAREQYF.

This chain links TRBV7-9 with TRBJ1-2; 9 nucleotides align to TRBD1. The length of the CDR3 is 12 residues. The germline gives CDR1 SEHNR, CDR2 FQNEAQ (reference sequence). The ends lost 11 bases at V and 7 bases at J; junction bases unmatched: 8. As DNA, the CDR3 is TGTGCCGGGCTGGGACAGGGAGCTGGCTACACCTTC. It specifies CAGLGQGAGYTF.

This clonotype was counted a few times. This chain joins TRBV11-2 and TRBJ2-7; unclear D gene. Germline lookup yields CDR1 SGHAT and CDR2 FQNNGV. With 2 bases removed from V and 4 bases from J, the gap between germline ends came to 21 bases. There are 17 residues in the CDR3. CDR3 nucleotides: TGTGCCAGCAGCTTAAGGCCGTATCCTAGTGAACGGTACGAGCAGTACTTC. As protein: CASSLRPYPSERYEQYF.

In the case of this clonotype: This sequence may be a read error, since a much larger clone differs from it by one base. The genes are TRBV7-3 and TRBJ2-5, with TRBD2 as a possible D gene (6 bases). CDR1 SGHTA and CDR2 FQGTGA come from the germline V gene. This CDR3 is 16 amino acids long. The CDR3 nucleotides are TGTGCCAGCAGCTCTCTGGGTAGCGGAACCCAAGAGCCCCAGTACTTC. It encodes CASSSLGSGTQEPQYF.

This chain connects TRBV19 to TRBJ1-5; D gene unclear. The V end was cut by 8 bases, the J end by 2 bases, with 10 bases between. The germline V gene encodes CDR1 LNHDA and CDR2 SQIVND (reference sequence). The CDR3 contains 13 residues. Here the CDR3 reads CASWGLGNQPQHF. CDR3 nucleotide sequence: TGTGCCAGTTGGGGATTAGGCAATCAGCCCCAGCATTTT.

This clonotype showed up many times. This sequence joins TRBV4-1 and TRBJ2-5, with D unclear. The germline V gene has CDR1 MGHRA and CDR2 YSYEKL. V lost 2 bases, J lost 2 bases, and 12 bases lay in between. This CDR3 is built from 15 residues. The chain's CDR3 is CASSQLVTEQETQYF. CDR3 nucleotide sequence: TGCGCCAGCAGCCAATTAGTCACCGAACAAGAGACCCAGTACTTC.

This clonotype occurred once. This may stem from a read error, because a much larger clone lies one nucleotide away. The conserved phenylalanine or tryptophan normally closing the CDR3 is absent here, so this likely arose from a read error. V and J are TRBV7-6 and TRBJ1-4; the match to TRBD1 covers 7 bases. V was clipped by 3 bases and J by 4 bases; unmatched bases: 8. Germline values: CDR1 SGHVS, CDR2 FNYEAQ. This CDR3 spans 16 amino acids. CDR3 region: CASSLGLTGLNEKLFL. The CDR3, as DNA: TGTGCCAGCAGCTTGGGGTTGACAGGGCTTAATGAAAAACTGTTTCTT.

The table lists this clonotype with many counts. The gene calls are TRBV5-5 and TRBJ2-2; possibly TRBD1 or TRBD2 for D (6 bases each). Trimming took 4 bases from V and 1 from J, leaving 14 bases between them. CDR3 size: 16 residues. In germline, CDR1 is SGHKS, CDR2 YYEKEE (reference sequence). This CDR3 is CASSGGQDLNTGELFF. CDR3 coding DNA: TGTGCCAGCAGCGGGGGGCAGGACCTGAACACCGGGGAGCTGTTTTTT.

Remarks on this clonotype: A much larger clone differs from this one at a single base, so this may be a read error. The chain recombines TRBV7-8 with TRBJ1-2, with a tentative D call TRBD1 (6 bases). Germline V gives CDR1 SGHVS, CDR2 FQNEAQ. The CDR3 has 14 amino acids. CDR3 DNA: TGTGCCGGCAGCTCCCTTGGACAGCTCTATGGCTACACCTTC. Translation: CAGSSLGQLYGYTF.

The table lists this clonotype with many counts. The chain links TRBV2 to TRBJ1-4, with D maybe TRBD1 (6 bases). The CDR3 length is 16 residues. CDR1 and CDR2 (germline): SNHLY, FYNNEI. The V and J ends lost 3 bases and 3 bases respectively, with 14 bases between them. The CDR3: CASSDLNRAPNEKLFF. DNA for the CDR3: TGTGCCAGCAGTGACCTGAACAGGGCTCCTAATGAAAAACTGTTTTTT.

Concerning this clonotype: The germline gene is not matched at one end of the junction; a read error may be the cause. V is TRBV4-3 and J is TRBJ2-5; D is unresolved. Germline V gene data show CDR1 as LGHNA and CDR2 as YSLEER. The length of the CDR3 is 15 residues. Here the CDR3 DNA reads TGCGCCAGCAGCCAAGATCGAAGATCGCAAGAGCCCCAGTCCTTC. Translating it yields CASSQDRRSQEPQSF.

The chain combines TRBV20-1 with TRBJ2-7; 7 bases map to TRBD1. This CDR3 has 14 residues. The germline V gene has CDR1 DFQATT and CDR2 SNEGSKA (reference sequence). V trimming: 2 bases; J trimming: 0 bases; junction bases outside the gene matches: 4. The CDR3 nucleotides read TGCAGTGCTAGAACGACAGGGTACTCCTACGAGCAGTACTTC. Residues: CSARTTGYSYEQYF.